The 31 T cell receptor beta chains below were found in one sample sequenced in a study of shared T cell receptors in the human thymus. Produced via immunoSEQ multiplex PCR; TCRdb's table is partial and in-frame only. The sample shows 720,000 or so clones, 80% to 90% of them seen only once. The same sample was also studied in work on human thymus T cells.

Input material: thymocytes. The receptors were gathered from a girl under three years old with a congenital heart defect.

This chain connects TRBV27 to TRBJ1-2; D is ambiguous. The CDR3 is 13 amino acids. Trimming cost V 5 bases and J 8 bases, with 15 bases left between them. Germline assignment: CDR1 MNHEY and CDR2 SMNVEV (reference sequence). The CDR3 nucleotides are TGTGCCAGCAGTCCGAGAACGGAACAGGGCTACACCTTC. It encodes CASSPRTEQGYTF.

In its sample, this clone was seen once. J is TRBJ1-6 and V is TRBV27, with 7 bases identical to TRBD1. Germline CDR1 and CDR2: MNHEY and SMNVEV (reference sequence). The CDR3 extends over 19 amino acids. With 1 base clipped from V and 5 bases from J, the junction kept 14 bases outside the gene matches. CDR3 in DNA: TGTGCCAGCAGTTTATTGGGCGGGGTGAGACAGGGCAATAATTCACCCCTCCACTTT. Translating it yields CASSLLGGVRQGNNSPLHF.

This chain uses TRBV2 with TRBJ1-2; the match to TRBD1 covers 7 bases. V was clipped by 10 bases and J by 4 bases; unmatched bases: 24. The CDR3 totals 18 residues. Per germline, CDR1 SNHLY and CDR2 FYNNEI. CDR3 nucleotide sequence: TGTGCCAAAAAAACAGGGGCCCCGGAGCTTTACTCTCCCTATGGCTACACCTTC. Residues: CAKKTGAPELYSPYGYTF.

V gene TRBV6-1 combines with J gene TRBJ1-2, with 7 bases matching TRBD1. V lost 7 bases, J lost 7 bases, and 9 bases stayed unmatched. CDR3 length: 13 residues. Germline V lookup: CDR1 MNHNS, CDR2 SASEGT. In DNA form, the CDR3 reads TGTGCCAGCATCTTGGACAGGTACTCTGGCTACACCTTC. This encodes CASILDRYSGYTF.

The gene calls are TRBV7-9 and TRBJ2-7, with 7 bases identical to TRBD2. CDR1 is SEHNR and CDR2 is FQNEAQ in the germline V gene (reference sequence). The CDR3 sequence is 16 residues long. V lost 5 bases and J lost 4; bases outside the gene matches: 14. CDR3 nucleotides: TGTGCCAGCAGCCCCCCGGGGGGACCAAAAAGATACGAGCAGTACTTC. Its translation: CASSPPGGPKRYEQYF.

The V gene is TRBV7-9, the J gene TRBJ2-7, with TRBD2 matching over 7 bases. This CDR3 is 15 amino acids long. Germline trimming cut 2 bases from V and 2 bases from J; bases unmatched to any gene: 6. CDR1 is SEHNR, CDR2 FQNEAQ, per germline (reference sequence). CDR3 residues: CASSLPGLGAYEQYF. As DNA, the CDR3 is TGTGCCAGCAGCTTACCCGGACTAGGGGCCTACGAGCAGTACTTC.

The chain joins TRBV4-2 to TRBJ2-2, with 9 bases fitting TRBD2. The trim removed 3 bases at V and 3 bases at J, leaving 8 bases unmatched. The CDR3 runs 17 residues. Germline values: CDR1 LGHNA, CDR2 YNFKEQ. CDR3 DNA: TGTGCCAGCAGCCACCTAGCGGGGCCCTATGACACCGGGGAGCTGTTTTTT. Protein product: CASSHLAGPYDTGELFF.

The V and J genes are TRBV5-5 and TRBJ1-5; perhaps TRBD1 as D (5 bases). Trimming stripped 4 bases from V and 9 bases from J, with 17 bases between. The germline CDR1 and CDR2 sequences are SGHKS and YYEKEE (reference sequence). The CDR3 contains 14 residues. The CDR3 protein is CASSGRHPQGPQHF. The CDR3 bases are TGTGCCAGCAGCGGAAGACACCCGCAGGGGCCCCAGCATTTT.

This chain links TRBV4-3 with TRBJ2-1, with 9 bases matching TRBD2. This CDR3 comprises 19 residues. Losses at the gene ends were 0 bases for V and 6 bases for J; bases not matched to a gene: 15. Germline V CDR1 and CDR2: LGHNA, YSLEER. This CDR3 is CASSQERERGDRGANEQFF. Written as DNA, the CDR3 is TGCGCCAGCAGCCAAGAGAGGGAGCGGGGGGACCGTGGGGCCAATGAGCAGTTCTTC.

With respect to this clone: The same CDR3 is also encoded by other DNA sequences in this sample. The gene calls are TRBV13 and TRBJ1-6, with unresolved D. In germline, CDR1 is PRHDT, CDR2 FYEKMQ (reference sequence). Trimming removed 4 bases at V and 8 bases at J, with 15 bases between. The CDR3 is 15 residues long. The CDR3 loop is CASSSSQRVDSPLHF. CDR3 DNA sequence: TGTGCCAGCAGCTCGTCCCAGCGGGTAGATTCACCCCTCCACTTT.

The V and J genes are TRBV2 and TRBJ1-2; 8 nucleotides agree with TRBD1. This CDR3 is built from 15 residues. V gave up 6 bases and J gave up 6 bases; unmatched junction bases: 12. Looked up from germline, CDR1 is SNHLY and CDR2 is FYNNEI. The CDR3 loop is CASRALSGQGHGYTF. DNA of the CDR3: TGTGCCAGCAGGGCGTTGTCCGGACAGGGTCATGGCTACACCTTC.

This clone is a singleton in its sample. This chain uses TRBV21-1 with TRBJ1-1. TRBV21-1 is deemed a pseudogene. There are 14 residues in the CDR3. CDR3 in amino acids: CASSKDKGLTEAFF. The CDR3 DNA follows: TGTGCCAGCAGCAAAGACAAGGGACTCACTGAAGCTTTCTTT.

This CDR3 is CASSQVSARPLRRDPTNEKLFF. The CDR3 coding sequence is TGTGCCAGCAGCCAAGTATCCGCCAGGCCGCTTCGCAGAGATCCAACTAATGAAAAACTGTTTTTT. The V and J genes are TRBV14 and TRBJ1-4, with D unclear. Germline lookup yields CDR1 SGHDN and CDR2 FVKESK. V dropped 1 base and J dropped 0 bases, with 27 bases sitting between them. This CDR3 region has 22 residues.

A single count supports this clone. CDR3 residues: CAISEFIARDRGLTYSYEQYF. The CDR3 DNA sequence: TGTGCCATCAGTGAGTTTATTGCCCGGGACAGGGGCCTTACATACTCCTACGAGCAGTACTTC. This rearrangement joins TRBV10-3 to TRBJ2-7; 10 nucleotides line up with TRBD1. The CDR3 totals 21 residues. The germline V gene has CDR1 ENHRY and CDR2 SYGVKD. V lost 1 base and J lost 0; bases outside the gene matches: 18.

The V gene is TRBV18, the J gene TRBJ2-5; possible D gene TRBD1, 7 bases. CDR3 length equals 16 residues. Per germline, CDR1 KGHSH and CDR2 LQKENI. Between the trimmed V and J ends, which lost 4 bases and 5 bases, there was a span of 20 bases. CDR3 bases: TGTGCCAGCTCACTGGGGCCGGCGGGACAGTTGGAGACCCAGTACTTC. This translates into CASSLGPAGQLETQYF.

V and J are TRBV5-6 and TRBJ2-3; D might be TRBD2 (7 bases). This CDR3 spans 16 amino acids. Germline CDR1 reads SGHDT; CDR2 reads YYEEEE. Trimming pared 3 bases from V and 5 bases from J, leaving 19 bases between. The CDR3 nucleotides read TGTGCCAGCAGCTCCTGGGTTGCGGGGGCGGTAGATACGCAGTATTTT. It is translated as CASSSWVAGAVDTQYF.

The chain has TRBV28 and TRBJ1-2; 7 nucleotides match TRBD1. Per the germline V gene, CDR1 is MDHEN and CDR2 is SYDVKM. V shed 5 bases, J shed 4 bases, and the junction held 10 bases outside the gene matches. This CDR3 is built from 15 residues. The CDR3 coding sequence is TGTGCCAGCAGTGCGGCGAGGGACAGCTGCTATGGCTACACCTTC. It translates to CASSAARDSCYGYTF.

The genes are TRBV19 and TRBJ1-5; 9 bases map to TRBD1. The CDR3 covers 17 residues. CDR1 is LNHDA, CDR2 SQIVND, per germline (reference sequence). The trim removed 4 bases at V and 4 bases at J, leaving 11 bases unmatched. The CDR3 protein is CASSTREPQGANQPQHF. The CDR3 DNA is TGTGCCAGTAGTACCCGAGAACCACAGGGGGCAAATCAGCCCCAGCATTTT.

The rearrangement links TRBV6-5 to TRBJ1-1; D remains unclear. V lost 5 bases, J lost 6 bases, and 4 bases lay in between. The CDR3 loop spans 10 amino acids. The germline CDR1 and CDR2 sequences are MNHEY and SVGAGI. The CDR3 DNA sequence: TGTGCCAGCAGTCTTTCTGAAGCTTTCTTT. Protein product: CASSLSEAFF.

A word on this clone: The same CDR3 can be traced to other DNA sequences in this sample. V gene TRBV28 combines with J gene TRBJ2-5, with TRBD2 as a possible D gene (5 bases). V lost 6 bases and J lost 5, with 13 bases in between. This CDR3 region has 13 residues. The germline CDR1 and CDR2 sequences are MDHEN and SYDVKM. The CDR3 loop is CASSPGLGETQYF. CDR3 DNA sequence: TGTGCCAGCAGCCCTGGACTGGGGGAGACCCAGTACTTC.

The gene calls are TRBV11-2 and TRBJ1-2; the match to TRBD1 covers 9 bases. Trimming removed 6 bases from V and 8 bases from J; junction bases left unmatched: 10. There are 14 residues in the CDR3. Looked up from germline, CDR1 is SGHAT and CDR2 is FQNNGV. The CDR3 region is CASRKRRTGEGYTF. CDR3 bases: TGTGCCAGCAGGAAGCGTAGGACAGGGGAAGGCTACACCTTC.

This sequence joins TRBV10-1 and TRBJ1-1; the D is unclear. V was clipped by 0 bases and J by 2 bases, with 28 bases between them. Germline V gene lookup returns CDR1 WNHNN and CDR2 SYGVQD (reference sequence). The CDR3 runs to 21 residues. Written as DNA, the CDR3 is TGCGCCAGCAGTGAGTCCCGCGGTTTGCCCTACTCCTACAACCTTAACACTGAAGCTTTCTTT. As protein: CASSESRGLPYSYNLNTEAFF.

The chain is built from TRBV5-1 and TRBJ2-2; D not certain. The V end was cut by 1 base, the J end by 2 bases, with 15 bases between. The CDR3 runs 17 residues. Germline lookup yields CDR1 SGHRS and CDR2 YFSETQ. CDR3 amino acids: CASSLFFAGSNTGELFF. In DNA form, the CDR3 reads TGCGCCAGCAGCTTGTTTTTTGCAGGCTCTAACACCGGGGAGCTGTTTTTT.

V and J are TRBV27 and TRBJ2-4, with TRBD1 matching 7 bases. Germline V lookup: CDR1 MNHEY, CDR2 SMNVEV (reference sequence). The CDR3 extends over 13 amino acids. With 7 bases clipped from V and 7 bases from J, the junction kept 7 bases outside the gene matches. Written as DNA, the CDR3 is TGTGCCAGCACAGGGGGTCATTCGAACATTCAGTACTTC. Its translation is CASTGGHSNIQYF.

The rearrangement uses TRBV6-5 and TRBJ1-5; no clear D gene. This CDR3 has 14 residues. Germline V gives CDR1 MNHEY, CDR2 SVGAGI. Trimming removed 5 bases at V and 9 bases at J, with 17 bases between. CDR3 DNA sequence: TGTGCCAGCAGTACACGACAATCAGGTACGCCCCAGCATTTT. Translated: CASSTRQSGTPQHF.

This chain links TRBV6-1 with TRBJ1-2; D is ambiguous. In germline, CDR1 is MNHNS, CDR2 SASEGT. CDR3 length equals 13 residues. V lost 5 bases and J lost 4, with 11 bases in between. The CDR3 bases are TGTGCCAGCAGTCCCGGAGGGCCCTATGGCTACACCTTC. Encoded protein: CASSPGGPYGYTF.

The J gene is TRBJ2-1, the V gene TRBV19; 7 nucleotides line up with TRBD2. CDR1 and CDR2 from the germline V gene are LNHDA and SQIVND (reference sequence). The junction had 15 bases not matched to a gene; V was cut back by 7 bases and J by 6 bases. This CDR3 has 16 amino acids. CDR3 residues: CASTQRGERGGNEQFF. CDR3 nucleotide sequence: TGTGCCAGTACCCAGCGGGGAGAACGGGGCGGCAATGAGCAGTTCTTC.

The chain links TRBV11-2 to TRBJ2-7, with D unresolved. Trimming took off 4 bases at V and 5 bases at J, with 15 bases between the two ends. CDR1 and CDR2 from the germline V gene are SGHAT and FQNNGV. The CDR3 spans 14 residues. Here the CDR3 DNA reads TGTGCCAGCAGCTCCCAAATAGCTTTCCACGAGCAGTACTTC. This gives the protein CASSSQIAFHEQYF.

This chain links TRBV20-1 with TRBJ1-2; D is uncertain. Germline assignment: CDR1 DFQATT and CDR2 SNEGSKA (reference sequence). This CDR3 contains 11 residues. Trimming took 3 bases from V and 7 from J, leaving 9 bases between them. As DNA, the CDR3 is TGCAGTGCTAGGGACTACCTTGGCTACACCTTC. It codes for CSARDYLGYTF.

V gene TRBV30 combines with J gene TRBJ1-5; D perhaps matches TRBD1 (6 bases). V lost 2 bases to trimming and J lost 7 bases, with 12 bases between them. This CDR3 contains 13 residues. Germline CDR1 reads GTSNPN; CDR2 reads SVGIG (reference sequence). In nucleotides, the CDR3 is TGTGCCTGGAGTTTGGGAGGGGGGCAGCCCCAGCATTTT. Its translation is CAWSLGGGQPQHF.

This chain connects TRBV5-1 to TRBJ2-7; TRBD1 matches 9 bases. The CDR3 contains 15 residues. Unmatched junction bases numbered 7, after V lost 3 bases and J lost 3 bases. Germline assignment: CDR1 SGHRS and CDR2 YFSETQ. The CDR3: CASSSRKTGGYEQYF. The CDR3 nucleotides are TGCGCCAGCAGCTCTCGGAAGACAGGGGGCTACGAGCAGTACTTC.